These 8 T cell receptor beta chains originate from one sample sequenced in a study of identical twins. Using its own MiXCR run on the 5' RACE reads, TCRdb lists one record per CDR3 protein. The sample includes about 470,000 distinct CDR3 sequences, more than 20% seen only once; the top ten take approximately 2.9%. These data were also filed under a second study, of T cells expressing NK-cell markers.

Material for sequencing was CD4+ T cells sorted from blood. The receptors derive from a young woman in good health.

CDR3 in DNA: TGTGCCAGCAGTCGGCCGGGACAGGGACCCAACAATGAGCAGTTCTTC. As protein: CASSRPGQGPNNEQFF. V is TRBV27 and J is TRBJ2-1, with TRBD1 matching 9 bases. Germline CDR1 and CDR2: MNHEY and SMNVEV (reference sequence). V dropped 5 bases and J dropped 5; count of bases not matched to a gene: 10. The CDR3 length is 16 residues.

This clonotype was picked up a small number of times. The chain carries TRBV29-1 and TRBJ1-1; TRBD1 is a possible D gene (6 bases). V lost 7 bases and J lost 0, with 12 bases in between. The CDR3 covers 13 residues. Germline CDR1 reads SQVTM; CDR2 reads ANQGSEA. The CDR3 nucleotides read TGCAGCGGTTTACAGGGAATGAACACTGAAGCTTTCTTT. Translated: CSGLQGMNTEAFF.

This clonotype was detected a few times. The chain carries TRBV5-1 and TRBJ2-7; D not certain. The V end lost 2 bases, the J end lost 2 bases, and 8 bases lay between the germline ends. Germline V gene data show CDR1 as SGHRS and CDR2 as YFSETQ. The CDR3 sequence is 13 residues long. This CDR3 is CASSLSVTYEQYF. The DNA of the CDR3 is TGCGCCAGCAGCTTATCAGTGACCTACGAGCAGTACTTC.

This clonotype has only a few counts. The CDR3 region has the DNA TGTGCCATCAGCGAGACAGGGGGGAACACTGAAGCTTTCTTT. This translates into CAISETGGNTEAFF. The chain carries TRBV10-3 and TRBJ1-1; 9 bases line up with TRBD1. The V segment lost 6 bases and the J segment 1 base; nucleotides outside the gene matches: 3. CDR3 length: 14 residues. Germline V gene sequence: CDR1 ENHRY, CDR2 SYGVKD.

The rearrangement links TRBV11-3 to TRBJ2-2, with D perhaps TRBD1 or TRBD2 (6 bases each). The CDR3 sequence is 14 residues long. The ends were cut back, 5 bases at V and 4 bases at J, with 11 bases in the middle. The germline gives CDR1 SGHNT, CDR2 YENEEA. The CDR3 coding sequence is TGTGCCAGCAGCCCTAGGGGGGCCACCGGGGAGCTGTTTTTT. It yields the protein CASSPRGATGELFF.

This clonotype was counted a few times. The CDR3 DNA is TGCAGTGCCTCAACGTCTATGCAGACCCGCTACGAGCAGTACTTC. The encoded protein is CSASTSMQTRYEQYF. The chain couples TRBV20-1 to TRBJ2-7; D not certain. Germline lookup yields CDR1 DFQATT and CDR2 SNEGSKA (reference sequence). V was trimmed by 6 bases and J by 3 bases, leaving 21 bases between them. This CDR3 is 15 amino acids long.

The CDR3 DNA follows: TGTGCCAGCAGTTTACGTTTTGGGCCTTTCACTAACTATGGCTACACCTTC. Amino acids: CASSLRFGPFTNYGYTF. The chain carries TRBV27 and TRBJ1-2, with no clear D. The germline CDR1 and CDR2 sequences are MNHEY and SMNVEV (reference sequence). V was pared by 2 bases and J by 0 bases, with 16 bases between. The CDR3 runs 17 residues.

This clonotype was counted a few times. The V gene is TRBV6-1, the J gene TRBJ1-5; no clear D gene. The CDR3 consists of 13 residues. Germline loops: CDR1 MNHNS, CDR2 SASEGT. Trimming shortened V by 6 bases and J by 0 bases, and 6 bases separated the two germline ends. DNA of the CDR3: TGTGCCAGCAGAATGACTAGCAATCAGCCCCAGCATTTT. Translation gives CASRMTSNQPQHF.